This T cell receptor beta chain was recorded in a study of CD8 T cells in Susac syndrome. Random hexamers were used to reverse transcribe the RNA input (about 0.45 to 1 ug). TCRdb re-analysed the immunoSEQ multiplex PCR reads in MiXCR, keeping a single row per CDR3 protein. The sample shows some 300,000 distinct CDR3 sequences, about 91% of them seen only once. CDR3 length equals 16 residues. Germline V gene lookup returns CDR1 SGHDT and CDR2 YYEEEE. V trimming: 0 bases; J trimming: 2 bases; junction bases outside the gene matches: 5. Sequencing was performed on CD8+ T cells from PBMCs. The chain is built from TRBV5-6 and TRBJ2-7, with 10 bases lining up with TRBD1. This receptor was taken from a human donor with multiple sclerosis. The CDR3, as DNA: TGTGCCAGCAGCTTGGCCTCCGGGACAGGGGCCTACGAGCAGTACTTC. Residues: CASSLASGTGAYEQYF. Filled out from reference TRBV5-6 and TRBJ2-7, the complete variable domain reads DAGVTQSPTHLIKTRGQQVTLRCSPKSGHDTVSWYQQALGQGPQFIFQYYEEEERQRGNFPDRFSGHQFPNYSSELNVNALLLGDSALYLCASSLASGTGAYEQYFGPGTRLTVT.